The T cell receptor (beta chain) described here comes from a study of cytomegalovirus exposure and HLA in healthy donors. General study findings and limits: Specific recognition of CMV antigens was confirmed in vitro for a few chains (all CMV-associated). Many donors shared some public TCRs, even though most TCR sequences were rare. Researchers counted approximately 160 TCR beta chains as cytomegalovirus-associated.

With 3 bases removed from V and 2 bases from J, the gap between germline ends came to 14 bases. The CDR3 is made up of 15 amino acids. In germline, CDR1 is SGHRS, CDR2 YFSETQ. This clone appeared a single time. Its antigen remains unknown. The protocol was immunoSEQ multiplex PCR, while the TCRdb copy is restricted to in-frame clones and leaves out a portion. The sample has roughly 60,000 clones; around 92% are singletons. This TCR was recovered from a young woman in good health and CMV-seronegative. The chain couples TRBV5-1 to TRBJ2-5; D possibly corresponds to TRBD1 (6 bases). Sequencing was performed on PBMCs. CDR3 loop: CASSSVPGQQETQYF. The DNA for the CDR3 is TGCGCCAGCAGCTCCGTCCCGGGACAACAAGAGACCCAGTACTTC.